This TCR beta chain comes out of a study of T cells after yellow fever vaccination. Study-wide points: Reappearing after the booster were most of the clones from primary vaccination (around 96% CD4, about 87% CD8). A limited proportion of clonotypes was detected within both the CD4 and CD8 compartments. Weaker, the secondary response had a peak occurring faster, on day 5 versus 15.

In making TCR cDNA, 5'RACE template switching added a universal primer site and UMIs to it. TCRdb used MiXCR to reprocess the 5' RACE reads, holding one entry per CDR3 protein. The data contain 360,000 or so distinct CDR3 sequences, around 10% of them singletons. Regarding this clonotype: Antigen: not known.

The CDR3 has 17 residues. The receptor was derived from a man aged 18 to 35 who received the YFV17D yellow fever vaccine. V usage is TRBV1 and J usage is TRBJ1-2; TRBD1, the table's D call, was not compared with the DNA. TRBV1 is noted as a pseudogene. The sample in question was PBMCs, obtained on the day of the first yellow fever vaccination. The CDR3 region has the DNA TGCACCAGCAGCCCGCCGGGGGTAGAAGGGTCCAGAGATGGCTACACCTTC. It translates to CTSSPPGVEGSRDGYTF.